The next 32 T cell receptor beta chains were all read from a single sample in a study of blood T cell repertoires in COVID-19. The protocol was immunoSEQ multiplex PCR, while the TCRdb copy is restricted to in-frame clones and leaves out a portion. The sample consists of over 35,000 clones, 70% to 85% of them appearing once. The material sequenced was peripheral blood. These receptors originate from a human donor with acute or convalescent COVID-19. The donor label of this sample is uncertain.

V usage is TRBV3-1 (or the pseudogene TRBV3-2) and J usage is TRBJ2-1, with D maybe TRBD2 (5 bases). The V and J ends lost 0 bases and 7 bases respectively, with 7 bases between them. The CDR3 loop spans 13 amino acids. The germline gives CDR1 LGHDT, CDR2 YNNKEL (reference sequence). CDR3 amino acids: CASSQDTGNEQFF. CDR3 coding DNA: TGTGCCAGCAGCCAAGATACGGGAAATGAGCAGTTCTTC.

The V call is TRBV27, the J call TRBJ1-1; TRBD1 matches 9 bases. The V gene end was trimmed by 1 base and the J gene end by 3 bases; junction bases not matched to a gene: 6. Germline V lookup: CDR1 MNHEY, CDR2 SMNVEV (reference sequence). The CDR3 consists of 16 residues. The CDR3 here is CASSLFAGTGHTEAFF. The CDR3 nucleotides are TGTGCCAGCAGTTTATTTGCCGGGACAGGGCACACTGAAGCTTTCTTT.

This chain joins TRBV19 and TRBJ2-2; the match to TRBD2 covers 14 bases. The length of the CDR3 is 17 residues. Germline-derived CDR1 and CDR2 are LNHDA and SQIVND (reference sequence). J lost 8 bases, V lost 4 bases, and 9 bases had no gene match. This CDR3 is CASSKTSGRVGAGELFF. In DNA form, the CDR3 reads TGTGCCAGTAGTAAGACTAGCGGGAGGGTCGGAGCGGGGGAGCTGTTTTTT. The full variable domain, completed using reference TRBV19 and TRBJ2-2, is DGGITQSPKYLFRKEGQNVTLSCEQNLNHDAMYWYRQDPGQGLRLIYYSQIVNDFQKGDIAEGYSVSREKKESFPLTVTSAQKNPTAFYLCASSKTSGRVGAGELFFGEGSRLTVL.

This chain connects TRBV11-3 to TRBJ1-2, with D perhaps matching TRBD1 (6 bases). V was cut by 5 bases and J by 8 bases, with 12 bases left in between. The CDR3 is made up of 12 amino acids. CDR1 SGHNT and CDR2 YENEEA come from the germline V gene. This CDR3 is CASSRGGLGYTF. As DNA, the CDR3 is TGTGCCAGCAGCCGCGGGGGGCTCGGCTACACCTTC.

V and J are TRBV28 and TRBJ2-5; 12 bases fit TRBD2. The V gene's germline CDR1 is MDHEN and CDR2 SYDVKM. The V gene end was trimmed by 5 bases and the J gene end by 4 bases; junction bases not matched to a gene: 11. The CDR3 is 17 amino acids. The chain's CDR3 is CASSLTSGSFGGETQYF. The CDR3 bases are TGTGCCAGCAGTCTGACTAGCGGGAGTTTCGGAGGAGAGACCCAGTACTTC. Supplemented by reference TRBV28 and TRBJ2-5, the full variable domain reads DVKVTQSSRYLVKRTGEKVFLECVQDMDHENMFWYRQDPGLGLRLIYFSYDVKMKEKGDIPEGYSVSREKKERFSLILESASTNQTSMYLCASSLTSGSFGGETQYFGPGTRLLVL.

The chain is built from TRBV15 and TRBJ2-5; TRBD1 aligns across 7 bases. This CDR3 has 15 residues. The germline CDR1 and CDR2 sequences are LNHNV and YYDKDF (reference sequence). V lost 0 bases, J lost 7 bases, and 8 bases stayed unmatched. The CDR3 spells CATSRDTGAGGTQYF. The CDR3 DNA sequence: TGTGCCACCAGCAGAGATACAGGGGCTGGGGGGACCCAGTACTTC. Drawing the rest from reference TRBV15 and TRBJ2-5, the complete variable domain is DAMVIQNPRYQVTQFGKPVTLSCSQTLNHNVMYWYQQKSSQAPKLLFHYYDKDFNNEADTPDNFQSRRPNTSFCFLDIRSPGLGDTAMYLCATSRDTGAGGTQYFGPGTRLLVL.

The chain is built from TRBV5-1 and TRBJ1-2; 10 bases are shared with TRBD1. This CDR3 comprises 15 residues. V shed 4 bases, J shed 5 bases, and the junction held 8 bases outside the gene matches. CDR1 is SGHRS and CDR2 is YFSETQ in the germline V gene. The CDR3 loop is CASSPTPGQGYGYTF. CDR3 coding DNA: TGCGCCAGCAGCCCAACACCGGGACAGGGGTATGGCTACACCTTC. Combining the CDR3 with reference TRBV5-1 and TRBJ1-2 gives the whole variable domain KAGVTQTPRYLIKTRGQQVTLSCSPISGHRSVSWYQQTPGQGLQFLFEYFSETQRNKGNFPGRFSGRQFSNSRSEMNVSTLELGDSALYLCASSPTPGQGYGYTFGSGTRLTVV.

This clone turned up a few times. J is TRBJ1-4 and V is TRBV4-2; D unresolved. The germline gives CDR1 LGHNA, CDR2 YNFKEQ. The length of the CDR3 is 13 residues. Trimming removed 1 base at V and 8 bases at J, with 8 bases between. CDR3 DNA sequence: TGTGCCAGCAGCCAAGCCACAGAGGAAAAACTGTTTTTT. Its protein product is CASSQATEEKLFF.

The chain combines TRBV6-6 with TRBJ2-3; maybe TRBD2 (5 bases). Germline CDR1 is MNHNY and CDR2 is SVGAGI (reference sequence). The CDR3 length is 16 residues. Trimming left V 3 bases short and J 0 bases short, with 13 bases between. The CDR3 reads CASSYSSGSSTDTQYF. The CDR3 bases are TGTGCCAGCAGTTATTCAAGCGGCTCTAGCACAGATACGCAGTATTTT.

The chain couples TRBV5-5 to TRBJ2-1, with D tentatively TRBD1 (6 bases). Trimming cost V 1 base and J 3 bases, with 11 bases left between them. CDR1 is SGHKS and CDR2 is YYEKEE in the germline V gene (reference sequence). The CDR3 contains 15 residues. The CDR3, as DNA: TGTGCCAGCAGCTTGACAGGGAATAGCTACAATGAGCAGTTCTTC. It yields the protein CASSLTGNSYNEQFF.

This clone was observed a single time. The chain couples TRBV11-2 to TRBJ1-2; D possibly corresponds to TRBD1 (6 bases). Germline CDR1 and CDR2: SGHAT and FQNNGV. The CDR3 consists of 15 residues. The V and J ends lost 0 bases and 7 bases respectively, with 15 bases between them. CDR3 loop: CASSLESGGRSGYTF. Here the CDR3 DNA reads TGTGCCAGCAGCTTAGAATCTGGGGGCAGGAGTGGCTACACCTTC.

This chain uses TRBV7-7 with TRBJ2-5; 9 nucleotides match TRBD1. This CDR3 is built from 15 residues. Trimming at V came to 4 bases and at J to 5 bases, leaving 8 bases not matched to a gene. CDR1 is SSHAT, CDR2 FNYEAQ, per germline (reference sequence). The CDR3 sequence: CASSSGQGRGETQYF. DNA of the CDR3: TGTGCCAGCAGCTCAGGACAGGGGCGGGGTGAGACCCAGTACTTC.

The chain links TRBV7-2 to TRBJ2-3; 8 nucleotides line up with TRBD2. Germline CDR1 and CDR2: SGHTA and FQGNSA. There are 17 residues in the CDR3. V trimming: 5 bases; J trimming: 1 base; junction bases outside the gene matches: 11. CDR3 sequence (DNA): TGTGCCAGCAGCCGCCGGGGGGGATCATGGGGCACAGATACGCAGTATTTT. It translates to CASSRRGGSWGTDTQYF. The full variable domain, in which reference TRBV7-2 and TRBJ2-3 provide the parts outside the CDR3, is GAGVSQSPSNKVTEKGKDVELRCDPISGHTALYWYRQSLGQGLEFLIYFQGNSAPDKSGLPSDRFSAERTGGSVSTLTIQRTQQEDSAVYLCASSRRGGSWGTDTQYFGPGTRLTVL.

The rearrangement uses TRBV5-1 and TRBJ2-5, with D possibly being TRBD1 (6 bases). Trimming took 1 base from V and 2 from J, leaving 15 bases between them. The CDR3 loop spans 16 amino acids. The germline V gene has CDR1 SGHRS and CDR2 YFSETQ. The CDR3 DNA reads as TGCGCCAGCAGCTTGCGAGGGGGTAGTCGGCAAGAGACCCAGTACTTC. This codes for CASSLRGGSRQETQYF. The full variable domain, completed using reference TRBV5-1 and TRBJ2-5, is KAGVTQTPRYLIKTRGQQVTLSCSPISGHRSVSWYQQTPGQGLQFLFEYFSETQRNKGNFPGRFSGRQFSNSRSEMNVSTLELGDSALYLCASSLRGGSRQETQYFGPGTRLLVL.

The chain recombines TRBV2 with TRBJ1-5; TRBD1 aligns across 9 bases. CDR1 SNHLY and CDR2 FYNNEI come from the germline V gene. Germline trimming cut 5 bases from V and 2 bases from J; bases unmatched to any gene: 7. The CDR3 is 16 amino acids. The CDR3 protein is CASSRQGGRGNQPQHF. In nucleotides, the CDR3 is TGTGCCAGCAGTCGACAGGGGGGAAGGGGCAATCAGCCCCAGCATTTT. The complete variable domain, with remaining parts taken from reference TRBV2 and TRBJ1-5, reads EPEVTQTPSHQVTQMGQEVILRCVPISNHLYFYWYRQILGQKVEFLVSFYNNEISEKSEIFDDQFSVERPDGSNFTLKIRSTKLEDSAMYFCASSRQGGRGNQPQHFGDGTRLSIL.

This rearrangement joins TRBV5-5 to TRBJ2-5; 7 bases match TRBD1. This CDR3 has 15 amino acids. With V trimmed by 0 bases and J by 5 bases, 7 bases remained unmatched. Looked up from germline, CDR1 is SGHKS and CDR2 is YYEKEE (reference sequence). CDR3 sequence: CASSLEGALGETQYF. CDR3 sequence (DNA): TGTGCCAGCAGCTTGGAGGGGGCGTTAGGGGAGACCCAGTACTTC.

The rearrangement uses TRBV28 and TRBJ1-2, with no clear D. The CDR3 is made up of 12 amino acids. CDR1 and CDR2 from the germline V gene are MDHEN and SYDVKM. Trimming shortened V by 6 bases and J by 5 bases, and 10 bases separated the two germline ends. CDR3 in amino acids: CASSHEIYGYTF. In nucleotides, the CDR3 is TGTGCCAGCAGCCACGAGATTTATGGCTACACCTTC.

The chain uses TRBV5-1 and TRBJ1-4, with D possibly TRBD1 on 5 matching bases. The V gene's germline CDR1 is SGHRS and CDR2 YFSETQ. The CDR3 contains 15 residues. V gave up 2 bases and J gave up 8 bases, with 16 bases separating them. The chain's CDR3 is CASSLLGGASEKLFF. The CDR3 bases are TGCGCCAGCAGCTTATTGGGGGGAGCCTCAGAAAAACTGTTTTTT.

The gene calls are TRBV6-5 and TRBJ1-5; unclear D gene. The CDR3 length is 15 residues. CDR1 is MNHEY, CDR2 SVGAGI, per germline. V shed 5 bases and J shed 6 bases, with 17 bases lying between them. CDR3 nucleotide sequence: TGTGCCAGCAGTCCCCACCCAGGCACCCCTCAGCCCCAGCATTTT. This encodes CASSPHPGTPQPQHF.

This clone was seen only a few times. This chain's CDR3 is CASSRQGSPYGYTF. CDR3 DNA sequence: TGTGCCAGCAGTCGACAGGGGTCTCCCTATGGCTACACCTTC. The chain joins TRBV6-5 to TRBJ1-2; TRBD1 matches 8 bases. There are 14 residues in the CDR3. The junction had 6 bases not matched to a gene; V was cut back by 5 bases and J by 4 bases. Germline V gene lookup returns CDR1 MNHEY and CDR2 SVGAGI.

This chain connects TRBV10-3 to TRBJ2-2, with 14 bases fitting TRBD2. The junction had 6 bases not matched to a gene; V was cut back by 3 bases and J by 6 bases. Per the germline V gene, CDR1 is ENHRY and CDR2 is SYGVKD. The CDR3 loop spans 17 amino acids. CDR3 bases: TGTGCCATCAGTGACCCCGGACTAGCGGGAGGAGCCGGGGAGCTGTTTTTT. Encoded protein: CAISDPGLAGGAGELFF.

The chain's CDR3 is CASSYSPEQGREAFF. The CDR3, as DNA: TGTGCCAGCAGTTACAGCCCGGAACAGGGCCGAGAAGCTTTCTTT. The V and J genes are TRBV6-6 and TRBJ1-1; tentatively, D is TRBD1 (6 bases). Trimming took off 2 bases at V and 8 bases at J, with 18 bases between the two ends. Per germline, CDR1 MNHNY and CDR2 SVGAGI (reference sequence). The CDR3 loop spans 15 amino acids.

For the CDR3, the DNA is TGTGCCAGCAGCTTGAACAAGGGACTGAGCAATCAGCCCCAGCATTTT. It translates to CASSLNKGLSNQPQHF. This sequence joins TRBV5-6 and TRBJ1-5; possible D gene TRBD1, 5 bases. V was shortened by 1 base and J by 1 base, with 12 bases between the two germline ends. Germline CDR1 is SGHDT and CDR2 is YYEEEE. The CDR3 totals 16 residues.

V gene TRBV19 combines with J gene TRBJ1-3, with TRBD1 matching 8 bases. Germline-derived CDR1 and CDR2 are LNHDA and SQIVND (reference sequence). J was trimmed by 0 bases and V by 8 bases; bases with no gene match: 9. This CDR3 has 16 residues. The CDR3 spells CASRISTGASGNTIYF. The CDR3 bases are TGTGCCAGTCGGATATCGACAGGGGCCTCTGGAAACACCATATATTTT.

The V call is TRBV28, the J call TRBJ1-5; D is uncertain. CDR3 length equals 17 residues. The V gene's germline CDR1 is MDHEN and CDR2 SYDVKM. Trimming shortened V by 6 bases and J by 2 bases, and 20 bases separated the two germline ends. CDR3 loop: CASRPLLQDLGNQPQHF. The CDR3 DNA follows: TGTGCCAGCAGACCCCTCCTTCAGGATTTGGGCAATCAGCCCCAGCATTTT.

The DNA of the CDR3 is TGTGCCAGCAGCTTAGGGACAGGGATATACACTGAAGCTTTCTTT. The encoded protein is CASSLGTGIYTEAFF. The rearrangement uses TRBV11-2 and TRBJ1-1; TRBD1 aligns across 8 bases. The CDR3 is 15 residues long. The V segment lost 1 base and the J segment 3 bases; nucleotides outside the gene matches: 4. From germline, CDR1 is SGHAT and CDR2 FQNNGV.

The chain employs TRBV11-2 and TRBJ2-2, with 12 bases that match TRBD2. This CDR3 is 15 amino acids long. V shed 5 bases, J shed 7 bases, and the junction held 5 bases outside the gene matches. Germline values: CDR1 SGHAT, CDR2 FQNNGV. The CDR3 loop is CASSDRLAGDGELFF. In DNA, the CDR3 is TGTGCCAGCAGCGACCGACTAGCGGGAGACGGGGAGCTGTTTTTT.

This chain links TRBV4-1 with TRBJ2-7; TRBD2 might be the D (6 bases). Trimming pared 2 bases from V and 6 bases from J, leaving 11 bases between. The CDR3 is made up of 13 amino acids. Germline values: CDR1 MGHRA, CDR2 YSYEKL. CDR3 sequence: CASSQPLASEQYF. CDR3 coding DNA: TGCGCCAGCAGCCAACCACTAGCATCCGAGCAGTACTTC.

This rearrangement joins TRBV6-5 to TRBJ1-1; no reliable D call. There are 14 residues in the CDR3. CDR1 and CDR2 (germline): MNHEY, SVGAGI. Trimming shortened V by 0 bases and J by 1 base, and 6 bases separated the two germline ends. CDR3 sequence reads: CASSYSVRNTEAFF. The DNA of the CDR3 is TGTGCCAGCAGTTACTCGGTCAGGAACACTGAAGCTTTCTTT.

This chain connects TRBV11-2 to TRBJ2-3, with 10 bases identical to TRBD2. Looked up from germline, CDR1 is SGHAT and CDR2 is FQNNGV. V shed 1 base and J 5 bases; nucleotides not matched to a gene: 9. The CDR3 has 17 residues. The CDR3 DNA follows: TGTGCCAGCAGCTTAGTGGTAGCGGGAGGTGGTGGAGATACGCAGTATTTT. It codes for CASSLVVAGGGGDTQYF. The full variable domain, with the rest looked up from reference TRBV11-2 and TRBJ2-3, is EAGVAQSPRYKIIEKRQSVAFWCNPISGHATLYWYQQILGQGPKLLIQFQNNGVVDDSQLPKDRFSAERLKGVDSTLKIQPAKLEDSAVYLCASSLVVAGGGGDTQYFGPGTRLTVL.

This rearrangement joins TRBV4-3 to TRBJ1-5; D is perhaps TRBD1 (6 bases). The germline V and J ends were trimmed by 0 bases and 2 bases, with 11 bases remaining between them. Germline assignment: CDR1 LGHNA and CDR2 YSLEER. The CDR3 sequence is 16 residues long. CDR3 DNA: TGCGCCAGCAGCCAAGATCGGGGGGGCCGCAATCAGCCCCAGCATTTT. Its translation is CASSQDRGGRNQPQHF.

The CDR3 DNA reads as TGTGCCAGCAGCCGAGACCAGACTAGCGGGAGCCAGAATGAGCAGTTCTTC. Protein: CASSRDQTSGSQNEQFF. The genes are TRBV6-2 or TRBV6-3 and TRBJ2-1, with 12 bases fitting TRBD2. The CDR3 spans 17 residues. The V segment lost 6 bases and the J segment 7 bases; nucleotides outside the gene matches: 13. Germline V CDR1 and CDR2: MNHEY, SVGEGT.